This TCR beta chain was sequenced in a study of T cells in Graves' hyperthyroidism and ophthalmopathy. What was amplified from RNA transcripts were TCR beta CDR3 regions. First-round RT-PCR of the TCR CDR3 relied on the HTBI primer set. TCRdb passed the multiplex PCR reads through MiXCR, listing each CDR3 protein once. This sample has 500,000 to 750,000 distinct CDR3 sequences, with more than 45% found just once. Whole-study findings and limits: Ophthalmopathy onset followed model prediction by a median approximately seven months. In simple terms, a model built on 13 V-J features told ophthalmopathy apart from stable hyperthyroidism.

Regarding this clonotype: The antigen remains undetermined.

The sequence derives from a woman aged 18 to 35 with Graves' hyperthyroidism. The material sequenced was peripheral blood or thyroid tissue (not recorded which).

CDR3 DNA: TGTGCCAGTAGATGGGCCAACGTCCTGACTTTC. This translates into CASRWANVLTF. The J gene is TRBJ2-6, the V gene TRBV19; D remains unclear. The CDR3 consists of 11 residues. Germline-derived CDR1 and CDR2 are LNHDA and SQIVND (reference sequence). The V end was cut by 6 bases, the J end by 5 bases, with 2 bases between.